This T cell receptor beta chain was profiled in a study of cytomegalovirus exposure and HLA in healthy donors. Study-wide results and caveats: A few chains linked to CMV were shown in vitro to be specific for CMV antigens. The majority of TCR sequences were rare, yet some public TCRs appeared in many donors.

The PCR employed 60 Vbeta primers together with 13 Jbeta primers. Using immunoSEQ multiplex PCR, the repertoire was profiled, and TCRdb retains in-frame clones only, with some absent. Of about 220,000 clones in the sample, around 76% are singletons; the top ten hold about 6.1%. This clone was counted between two and nine times. Its matching antigen is unknown. Germline V gene lookup returns CDR1 MNHNY and CDR2 SVGAGI (reference sequence). The CDR3 spans 14 residues. J lost 5 bases, V lost 5 bases, and 5 bases had no gene match. This receptor was identified in a man aged 40-49 years in good health and CMV-seropositive. J is TRBJ2-3 and V is TRBV6-6; 9 bases map to TRBD2. Material: PBMCs. The CDR3 region has the DNA TGTGCCAGCAGTAGAGGCGGGAGGGTAGATACGCAGTATTTT. Protein: CASSRGGRVDTQYF.